The sequence of this T cell receptor beta chain was determined in a study of blood T cell repertoires in COVID-19. Across the whole study: The origin of the acute and convalescent COVID-19 samples was the United States, Italy and Spain.

The authors' processing: Estimation of nucleated cell counts was performed using reference gene primer amplification. Here immunoSEQ multiplex PCR was the method, and the copy in TCRdb shows in-frame clones only, minus some. V, J and clone size reflect that table, while D and trimming were determined from the DNA. The sample consists of fewer than 250,000 clones, approximately 84% of them appearing once. Sequenced: peripheral blood. The receptor was isolated from a woman at least 80 years old with acute or convalescent COVID-19.

CDR3 sequence reads: CASSPGATRGNEKLFF. The CDR3 nucleotides read TGTGCCAGCAGTCCGGGAGCAACTAGGGGTAATGAAAAACTGTTTTTT. The rearrangement links TRBV6-2 or TRBV6-3 to TRBJ1-4, with D maybe TRBD1 (5 bases). V lost 5 bases and J lost 4, with 17 bases in between. Germline V CDR1 and CDR2: MNHEY, SVGEGT. This CDR3 has 16 residues.